Given below is one T cell receptor beta chain in context. Its specificity is unknown. This sample was included in a study of Siglec-9 on CD8 T cells in melanoma. The study's findings and limits: Siglec-9 reportedly marks and regulates an effector memory CD8+ T-cell subset apparently accumulating in melanoma tumors.

The CDR3 length is 16 residues. V shed 4 bases and J shed 8 bases, with 20 bases lying between them. CDR1 and CDR2 (germline): MNHNS, SASEGT. Profiled with immunoSEQ multiplex PCR; TCRdb holds only in-frame clones, not every one. The repertoire holds 29,000 or so clones, with approximately 80% as singletons. The sample was Siglec-9- CD8+ T cells sorted from blood. This sequence joins TRBV6-1 and TRBJ1-4, with D hard to call. This receptor was obtained from a human donor in good health. The CDR3 sequence: CASSARFKGMEEKLFF. In DNA, the CDR3 is TGTGCCAGCAGTGCACGTTTTAAGGGAATGGAGGAAAAACTGTTTTTT.